This T cell receptor (beta chain) came from a study of lymphopenia after photon versus proton radiotherapy. Study conclusions and caveats: Post-nadir diversity loss with photons came from oligoclonal expansion, particularly CD8+ Temra cells. Better survival with proton therapy was suggested as possible, not demonstrated. Photon-treated patients lost naive T cells and TCR diversity; proton-treated stayed stable. In patients who died, overall survival fell as post-nadir TCR diversity dropped more.

With respect to this clone: What it binds is unknown. Other DNA sequences within the sample encode an identical CDR3.

Produced via immunoSEQ multiplex PCR; TCRdb's table is partial and in-frame only. In the table there are 65,000 to 75,000 clones, 80% to 90% of which are singletons. Germline V lookup: CDR1 ENHRY, CDR2 SYGVKD. The CDR3 loop spans 12 amino acids. After removal of 7 bases from V and 6 bases from J, the junction contained 5 bases not matched to a gene. Sample: peripheral blood, taken from a patient treated with proton-based radiotherapy. The origin of this receptor is a man older than 75 with esophageal cancer. The gene calls are TRBV10-3 and TRBJ2-7, with TRBD1 identical over 8 bases. The CDR3, as DNA: TGTGCCATCAACGCAGGGGGCTCCGAGCAGTACTTC. Its translation is CAINAGGSEQYF.